These 15 T cell receptor beta chains originate from one sample sequenced in a study of graft-versus-host responses after intestinal transplantation. Some clones are missing from TCRdb's copy, which holds only in-frame ones; the method was immunoSEQ multiplex PCR. The top ten hold about 0.72% of the sample, which has 30,000 to 40,000 clones, around 94% seen once. Sequenced here: PBMCs, sampled 16 days after intestinal transplant. The origin of the receptors is a human patient who received an intestinal transplant, so some T cells may come from the graft donor.

The genes are TRBV19 and TRBJ2-7; D is undetermined. V dropped 3 bases and J dropped 1 base, with 7 bases sitting between them. The length of the CDR3 is 13 residues. Germline values: CDR1 LNHDA, CDR2 SQIVND (reference sequence). CDR3: CASSITQSYEQYF. CDR3 in DNA: TGTGCCAGTAGTATCACACAGTCCTACGAGCAGTACTTC.

V and J are TRBV5-6 and TRBJ2-7, with D perhaps TRBD1 (6 bases). CDR3 size: 13 residues. V gave up 4 bases and J gave up 7 bases, with 15 bases separating them. Looked up from germline, CDR1 is SGHDT and CDR2 is YYEEEE. The CDR3 coding sequence is TGTGCCAGCAGCGGGCTGGGGGCGCGGGAGCAGTACTTC. Amino acid sequence: CASSGLGAREQYF.

This chain joins TRBV9 and TRBJ2-7; TRBD1 agrees at 7 bases. The V segment lost 4 bases and the J segment 5 bases; nucleotides outside the gene matches: 12. Germline V lookup: CDR1 SGDLS, CDR2 YYNGEE. This CDR3 comprises 15 residues. CDR3 region: CASSPWDSRRHEQYF. CDR3 bases: TGTGCCAGCAGCCCGTGGGACAGCCGTCGGCACGAGCAGTACTTC. The full variable domain, rest sourced from reference TRBV9 and TRBJ2-7, is DSGVTQTPKHLITATGQRVTLRCSPRSGDLSVYWYQQSLDQGLQFLIQYYNGEERAKGNILERFSAQQFPDLHSELNLSSLELGDSALYFCASSPWDSRRHEQYFGPGTRLTVT.

J is TRBJ2-7 and V is TRBV7-9; 9 bases align to TRBD1. After removal of 2 bases from V and 0 bases from J, the junction contained 8 bases not matched to a gene. This CDR3 contains 17 residues. CDR1 is SEHNR, CDR2 FQNEAQ, per germline (reference sequence). In DNA, the CDR3 is TGTGCCAGCAGCTTATTTATCGGGACAGGGACCTCCTACGAGCAGTACTTC. Residues: CASSLFIGTGTSYEQYF.

The V call is TRBV19, the J call TRBJ1-1; D is unclear. CDR3 length equals 13 residues. The V end lost 1 base, the J end lost 4 bases, and 7 bases lay between the germline ends. The V gene's germline CDR1 is LNHDA and CDR2 SQIVND (reference sequence). In DNA, the CDR3 is TGTGCCAGTAGTATAGTAGCCGGCACTGAAGCTTTCTTT. Its translation is CASSIVAGTEAFF.

The gene calls are TRBV6-5 and TRBJ1-4; D ambiguous. From germline, CDR1 is MNHEY and CDR2 SVGAGI. V lost 5 bases and J lost 6, with 10 bases in between. The CDR3 runs 13 residues. CDR3: CASSEAGDEKLFF. The CDR3 DNA is TGTGCCAGCAGTGAAGCTGGGGATGAAAAACTGTTTTTT.

This chain links TRBV7-6 with TRBJ2-1, with TRBD2 matching 12 bases. The CDR3 is made up of 16 amino acids. Per germline, CDR1 SGHVS and CDR2 FNYEAQ. V gave up 2 bases and J gave up 4 bases; unmatched junction bases: 3. CDR3 in amino acids: CASSLLAGGSYNEQFF. The CDR3 DNA reads as TGTGCCAGCAGCTTACTAGCGGGAGGGTCGTACAATGAGCAGTTCTTC.

This sequence joins TRBV11-2 and TRBJ2-3; unclear D gene. The CDR3 loop spans 12 amino acids. From germline, CDR1 is SGHAT and CDR2 FQNNGV. The germline V and J ends were trimmed by 7 bases and 4 bases, with 9 bases remaining between them. The CDR3 DNA sequence: TGTGCCAGCAACCCTTTGCCAGATACGCAGTATTTT. Translating it yields CASNPLPDTQYF. Complete variable domain (other parts from reference TRBV11-2 and TRBJ2-3): EAGVAQSPRYKIIEKRQSVAFWCNPISGHATLYWYQQILGQGPKLLIQFQNNGVVDDSQLPKDRFSAERLKGVDSTLKIQPAKLEDSAVYLCASNPLPDTQYFGPGTRLTVL.

V is TRBV29-1 and J is TRBJ2-2; 10 nucleotides agree with TRBD2. With V trimmed by 0 bases and J by 3 bases, 4 bases remained unmatched. The CDR3 has 16 residues. CDR1 SQVTM and CDR2 ANQGSEA come from the germline V gene. CDR3 loop: CSVEDRTSGYTGELFF. For the CDR3, the DNA is TGCAGCGTTGAAGACCGGACTAGCGGATACACCGGGGAGCTGTTTTTT.

The chain recombines TRBV4-1 with TRBJ2-7; TRBD1 aligns across 7 bases. Per the germline V gene, CDR1 is MGHRA and CDR2 is YSYEKL. CDR3 length: 15 residues. J gave up 0 bases and V 5 bases, and 7 bases lay outside the gene matches. CDR3 amino acids: CASSLIDRASYEQYF. The CDR3 nucleotides read TGCGCCAGCAGCTTAATCGACAGGGCCTCCTACGAGCAGTACTTC.

The J gene is TRBJ2-3, the V gene TRBV25-1; 10 nucleotides line up with TRBD2. The J segment lost 4 bases and the V segment lost 6 bases, leaving 7 bases of the junction unmatched. The CDR3 loop spans 15 amino acids. The germline V gene has CDR1 MGHDK and CDR2 SYGVNS. CDR3 coding DNA: TGTGCCAGCAGGACGACTAGCGGGCAGGCAGATACGCAGTATTTT. This translates into CASRTTSGQADTQYF.

This chain joins TRBV5-1 and TRBJ2-1, with TRBD2 matching 14 bases. CDR1 is SGHRS and CDR2 is YFSETQ in the germline V gene. V lost 3 bases and J lost 7; bases outside the gene matches: 3. The length of the CDR3 is 15 residues. The DNA of the CDR3 is TGCGCCAGCAGCTCCGGACTAGCGGGAGGTAATGAGCAGTTCTTC. This sequence encodes CASSSGLAGGNEQFF. Full variable domain (missing parts from reference TRBV5-1 and TRBJ2-1): KAGVTQTPRYLIKTRGQQVTLSCSPISGHRSVSWYQQTPGQGLQFLFEYFSETQRNKGNFPGRFSGRQFSNSRSEMNVSTLELGDSALYLCASSSGLAGGNEQFFGPGTRLTVL.

The chain couples TRBV5-6 to TRBJ1-5; a possible D gene is TRBD1 (5 bases). V dropped 5 bases and J dropped 7 bases, with 13 bases sitting between them. This CDR3 region has 13 residues. From germline, CDR1 is SGHDT and CDR2 YYEEEE. The CDR3: CASSLGEVQPQHF. For the CDR3, the DNA is TGTGCCAGCAGTCTGGGGGAGGTCCAGCCCCAGCATTTT.

V gene TRBV10-3 combines with J gene TRBJ2-2; the D is unclear. CDR3 size: 14 residues. Trimming stripped 7 bases from V and 0 bases from J, with 9 bases between. Germline CDR1 is ENHRY and CDR2 is SYGVKD. The CDR3 loop reads CAIMDGSNTGELFF. Written as DNA, the CDR3 is TGTGCCATCATGGACGGCTCGAACACCGGGGAGCTGTTTTTT.

The chain has TRBV7-9 and TRBJ1-1; TRBD1 aligns across 9 bases. The CDR3 runs to 15 residues. In germline, CDR1 is SEHNR, CDR2 FQNEAQ (reference sequence). With V trimmed by 5 bases and J by 3 bases, 7 bases remained unmatched. Here the CDR3 reads CASSQGDRVHTEAFF. The CDR3, as DNA: TGTGCCAGCAGCCAAGGGGACAGGGTGCACACTGAAGCTTTCTTT.